Each of the 19 T cell receptor beta chains below was sequenced from the same sample in a study of cytomegalovirus exposure and HLA in healthy donors. Method: immunoSEQ multiplex PCR; TCRdb's copy keeps in-frame clones and lacks some. The table shows around 94,000 clones, with roughly 95% occurring only once. The sequencing input was PBMCs. These receptors were collected from a woman aged 18-30 years in good health and CMV-seronegative.

The rearrangement joins TRBV2 to TRBJ1-2; no reliable D call. The germline V and J ends were trimmed by 6 bases and 7 bases, with 15 bases remaining between them. The CDR3 has 13 residues. CDR1 is SNHLY, CDR2 FYNNEI, per germline. CDR3 in DNA: TGTGCCAGCAGAGAAATCCTGGCGGGTGGCTACACCTTC. Translating gives CASREILAGGYTF.

The V call is TRBV30, the J call TRBJ1-2; 11 bases fit TRBD1. The junction had 8 bases not matched to a gene; V was cut back by 5 bases and J by 6 bases. The length of the CDR3 is 14 residues. Germline lookup yields CDR1 GTSNPN and CDR2 SVGIG (reference sequence). The CDR3 spells CAWQGTGGVDGYTF. The CDR3 region has the DNA TGTGCCTGGCAGGGGACAGGGGGTGTGGATGGCTACACCTTC.

This chain links TRBV7-9 with TRBJ1-2, with 9 bases fitting TRBD1. Unmatched junction bases numbered 12, after V lost 5 bases and J lost 8 bases. Germline loops: CDR1 SEHNR, CDR2 FQNEAQ (reference sequence). This CDR3 has 15 residues. CDR3 region: CASSLAQGAEGGYTF. The CDR3 DNA sequence: TGTGCCAGCAGCCTTGCACAGGGGGCCGAGGGCGGCTACACCTTC.

The table lists this clone with a count of one. CDR3 sequence (DNA): TGTGCCAGCAGTTGGACAGACAGCTACAATGAGCAGTTCTTC. As protein: CASSWTDSYNEQFF. The V and J genes are TRBV6-5 and TRBJ2-1; the D gene is possibly TRBD1 (6 bases). The germline CDR1 and CDR2 sequences are MNHEY and SVGAGI. Trimming left V 4 bases short and J 3 bases short, with 10 bases between. CDR3 length: 14 amino acids.

J is TRBJ2-2 and V is TRBV10-3; 7 bases are shared with TRBD1. Germline lookup yields CDR1 ENHRY and CDR2 SYGVKD. CDR3 length: 13 amino acids. V lost 10 bases to trimming and J lost 4 bases; unmatched junction nucleotides: 6. Here the CDR3 DNA reads TGTGCCACCGACAGGGAAGCCACCGGGGAGCTGTTTTTT. It translates to CATDREATGELFF.

The CDR3 coding sequence is TGCGCCAGCAGCTTGCTCAGGGGAAGAGTCCAAGAGACCCAGTACTTC. Protein: CASSLLRGRVQETQYF. The chain couples TRBV5-1 to TRBJ2-5, with a possible D match to TRBD1 (6 bases). V gave up 1 base and J gave up 1 base, with 14 bases separating them. CDR3 length: 16 amino acids. From germline, CDR1 is SGHRS and CDR2 YFSETQ.

The chain uses TRBV6-6 and TRBJ2-3, with 10 bases aligning to TRBD2. Unmatched junction bases numbered 6, after V lost 0 bases and J lost 6 bases. The CDR3 spans 16 residues. CDR1 is MNHNY, CDR2 SVGAGI, per germline (reference sequence). The CDR3: CASSYSTSGSGDTQYF. CDR3 bases: TGTGCCAGCAGTTACTCGACTAGCGGGTCGGGGGATACGCAGTATTTT.

The CDR3: CSARQGAGTEAFF. The CDR3 DNA follows: TGCAGCGCCCGACAGGGGGCGGGCACTGAAGCTTTCTTT. The V call is TRBV29-1, the J call TRBJ1-1; 10 nucleotides line up with TRBD1. Trimming cost V 7 bases and J 4 bases; bases outside gene matches: 6. The length of the CDR3 is 13 residues. Germline lookup yields CDR1 SQVTM and CDR2 ANQGSEA.

This clone has only a few counts. Sequence at one end of the junction differs from germline and may be a read error. The V gene is TRBV16, the J gene TRBJ2-7; the D is unclear. Germline CDR1 and CDR2: KGHSY and FQNENV. The CDR3 spans 14 residues. The CDR3 DNA follows: TGTGCCAGCAGCCAATACCGACTCTCCCACGAGCAGTACTTC. This gives the protein CASSQYRLSHEQYF. Supplemented by reference TRBV16 and TRBJ2-7, the full variable domain reads GEEVAQTPKHLVRGEGQKAKLYCAPIKGHSYVFWYQQVLKNEFKFLISFQNENVFDETGMPKERFSAKCLPNSPCSLEIQATKLEDSAVYFCASSQYRLSHEQYFGPGTRLTVT.

This chain links TRBV11-3 with TRBJ2-3; TRBD2 aligns across 7 bases. Unmatched junction bases numbered 13, after V lost 5 bases and J lost 2 bases. The CDR3 loop spans 17 amino acids. Looked up from germline, CDR1 is SGHNT and CDR2 is YENEEA. CDR3 sequence (DNA): TGTGCCAGCAGCCCCGGCGGAGCGGGGCACTCCACAGATACGCAGTATTTT. Translation gives CASSPGGAGHSTDTQYF.

The V call is TRBV15, the J call TRBJ2-2; D may be TRBD1 (6 bases). The CDR3 runs to 16 residues. The germline V gene encodes CDR1 LNHNV and CDR2 YYDKDF (reference sequence). Deletions cut 0 bases from V and 6 bases from J, with 14 bases between. In DNA form, the CDR3 reads TGTGCCACCAGCAGAGATTATGGTACAGGGTCCGGGGAGCTGTTTTTT. The encoded protein is CATSRDYGTGSGELFF.

This chain links TRBV10-3 with TRBJ2-7, with a possible D match to TRBD1 (6 bases). Germline-derived CDR1 and CDR2 are ENHRY and SYGVKD. CDR3 length: 14 amino acids. CDR3 nucleotide sequence: TGTACCTCATCAGAACAAGGGGGTACCTACGAGCAGTACTTC. Protein sequence: CTSSEQGGTYEQYF.

This rearrangement joins TRBV11-2 to TRBJ1-2; D is perhaps TRBD1 (6 bases). Germline loops: CDR1 SGHAT, CDR2 FQNNGV. Deletions cut 0 bases from V and 1 base from J, with 9 bases between. CDR3 length: 15 amino acids. Written as DNA, the CDR3 is TGTGCCAGCAGCTTAGATTGGACAGATAACTATGGCTACACCTTC. The encoded protein is CASSLDWTDNYGYTF.

The chain combines TRBV10-3 with TRBJ2-3; 13 nucleotides agree with TRBD2. The CDR3 runs to 14 residues. Trimming removed 10 bases from V and 4 bases from J; junction bases left unmatched: 5. The V gene's germline CDR1 is ENHRY and CDR2 SYGVKD. CDR3 nucleotides: TGTGCCACCGGGACTAGCGGGATCTCAGATACGCAGTATTTT. This gives the protein CATGTSGISDTQYF.

The V call is TRBV4-3, the J call TRBJ2-1; 15 bases are a match to TRBD2. V was pared by 0 bases and J by 6 bases, with 3 bases of the junction left unmatched. The CDR3 is 17 residues long. Germline lookup yields CDR1 LGHNA and CDR2 YSLEER. CDR3 sequence reads: CASSQEWTSGGANEQFF. Written as DNA, the CDR3 is TGCGCCAGCAGCCAAGAATGGACTAGCGGGGGGGCCAATGAGCAGTTCTTC.

The rearrangement joins TRBV6-1 to TRBJ1-6; the D is unclear. The germline V and J ends were trimmed by 1 base and 6 bases, with 10 bases remaining between them. The germline CDR1 and CDR2 sequences are MNHNS and SASEGT. This CDR3 region has 15 residues. The CDR3 spells CASSEDISPNSPLHF. In DNA, the CDR3 is TGTGCCAGCAGTGAAGACATCTCCCCTAATTCACCCCTCCACTTT.

The chain is built from TRBV6-1 and TRBJ2-6; no clear D. Germline V gene lookup returns CDR1 MNHNS and CDR2 SASEGT. The CDR3 extends over 13 amino acids. Trimming stripped 10 bases from V and 0 bases from J, with 7 bases between. The CDR3 nucleotides read TGTGCCAACGGTAACTCTGGGGCCAACGTCCTGACTTTC. Protein: CANGNSGANVLTF.

The rearrangement links TRBV9 to TRBJ2-1; tentative D call: TRBD2 (5 bases). Germline assignment: CDR1 SGDLS and CDR2 YYNGEE. This CDR3 spans 11 amino acids. The ends were cut back, 5 bases at V and 9 bases at J, with 9 bases in the middle. In nucleotides, the CDR3 is TGTGCCAGCAGTCTCCGGGGTGAGCAGTTCTTC. Translation gives CASSLRGEQFF.

J is TRBJ2-1 and V is TRBV4-1; D gene uncertain. Deletions cut 4 bases from V and 7 bases from J, with 11 bases between. Germline CDR1 MGHRA, CDR2 YSYEKL. There are 13 residues in the CDR3. The CDR3 DNA reads TGCGCCAGCAGCCTAGAAAGAGAGAATGAGCAGTTCTTC. This sequence encodes CASSLERENEQFF.